This record covers a single T cell receptor beta chain. Between the trimmed V and J ends, which lost 4 bases and 7 bases, there was a span of 17 bases. There are 15 residues in the CDR3. In germline, CDR1 is SGHAT, CDR2 FQNNGV. These data belong to a study of blood T cell repertoires in COVID-19. Generated by immunoSEQ multiplex PCR, the TCRdb table keeps only in-frame clones and is missing some. Of over 150,000 clones listed, roughly 88% were seen once; the top ten hold about 10%. The clonotype comes from a woman older than 75 with active or convalescent COVID-19. The sequencing sample was made of peripheral blood. The chain couples TRBV11-2 to TRBJ2-1, with D maybe TRBD2 (5 bases). CDR3: CASSSFVFGGNEQFF. The CDR3 DNA reads as TGTGCCAGCAGCTCCTTTGTGTTTGGCGGGAATGAGCAGTTCTTC.